There are a few counts of the clone carrying this TCR beta chain. No antigen is known for it. The same CDR3 can be traced to other DNA sequences in this sample. The entry originates in a study of T cell responses to AZD1222 COVID-19 vaccine. Study results and caveats: The donor group comprised mostly white British people and more females; the analysis possibly underestimated clonal diversity. Elevations in Spike-specific TCR breadth and depth followed administration of two AZD1222 doses. Close to half of all spike-specific TCRs reportedly target regions of the variants that are unmutated.

Germline values: CDR1 MDHEN, CDR2 SYDVKM. The V gene lost 4 bases and the J gene lost 0 bases, with 12 bases spanning the gap. CDR3 size: 15 residues. Libraries were prepared by immunoSEQ multiplex PCR; TCRdb keeps only in-frame clonotypes and omits some of them. The repertoire holds just under 35,000 clones, 80% to 90% seen once, with about 10% in the top ten. Sequences were derived from peripheral blood, sampled 28 days after the second AZD1222 dose. The origin of this receptor is an adult who received the AZD1222 COVID-19 vaccine. The rearrangement links TRBV28 to TRBJ1-2; possible D gene TRBD1, 5 bases. The DNA of the CDR3 is TGTGCCAGCAGTTCAACCGGGACGGCTAACTATGGCTACACCTTC. Encoded protein: CASSSTGTANYGYTF.